This entry lists 25 T cell receptor beta chains sequenced from one sample in a study of long-term antiretroviral therapy in people with HIV. immunoSEQ v3.0 was run at survey level. Libraries were prepared by immunoSEQ multiplex PCR; TCRdb keeps only in-frame clonotypes and omits some of them. The sample shows some 19,000 clones, roughly 80% of them seen only once. The sample here was unsorted PBMCs, taken 0.9 years after starting antiretroviral therapy. Every receptor here comes from a man younger than 30 with HIV.

The chain uses TRBV4-1 and TRBJ1-2; TRBD1 is a possible D gene (6 bases). Trimming pared 1 base from V and 0 bases from J, leaving 9 bases between. The CDR3 contains 15 residues. From germline, CDR1 is MGHRA and CDR2 YSYEKL. The CDR3: CASSQGQVSNYGYTF. The CDR3 nucleotides are TGCGCCAGCAGCCAAGGACAGGTCTCTAACTATGGCTACACCTTC.

CDR3: CASSIQADTEAFF. Written as DNA, the CDR3 is TGCGCCAGCAGCATACAAGCGGACACTGAAGCTTTCTTT. The chain is built from TRBV5-1 and TRBJ1-1; D call uncertain. The ends were cut back, 4 bases at V and 3 bases at J, with 10 bases in the middle. The germline CDR1 and CDR2 sequences are SGHRS and YFSETQ. This CDR3 comprises 13 residues.

A single count supports this clone. The chain carries TRBV19 and TRBJ2-3; 14 bases are shared with TRBD2. V lost 9 bases to trimming and J lost 14 bases; unmatched junction nucleotides: 13. The CDR3 length is 14 residues. CDR1 is LNHDA and CDR2 is SQIVND in the germline V gene (reference sequence). In nucleotides, the CDR3 is TGTGCCAGCAAGACTTCGATGACTAGCGGGGGGGCGTATTTT. It translates to CASKTSMTSGGAYF.

Concerning this clone itself: This sample also contains other DNA sequences that code for the same CDR3. This chain connects TRBV19 to TRBJ2-2; D uncertain. The CDR3 has 12 residues. CDR1 is LNHDA, CDR2 SQIVND, per germline (reference sequence). V was cut by 3 bases and J by 7 bases, with 6 bases left in between. CDR3 sequence (DNA): TGTGCCAGTAGTATTCCTGGCGGGGAGCTGTTTTTT. The encoded protein is CASSIPGGELFF.

The rearrangement uses TRBV5-1 and TRBJ2-2, with 7 bases matching TRBD1. The CDR3 has 15 amino acids. From germline, CDR1 is SGHRS and CDR2 YFSETQ. Germline trimming cut 4 bases from V and 0 bases from J; bases unmatched to any gene: 3. The CDR3 region is CASSPGQANTGELFF. In DNA, the CDR3 is TGCGCCAGCAGCCCCGGACAGGCGAACACCGGGGAGCTGTTTTTT.

In this sample, this clone turned up a few times. J is TRBJ2-2 and V is TRBV29-1, with D perhaps assigned TRBD1 or TRBD2 (5 bases each). The CDR3 runs 14 residues. Germline V gene sequence: CDR1 SQVTM, CDR2 ANQGSEA. V lost 5 bases and J lost 5, with 15 bases in between. Written as DNA, the CDR3 is TGCAGCGTTTCGAACGAGGGGCAAACCGGGGAGCTGTTTTTT. This sequence encodes CSVSNEGQTGELFF.

This sequence joins TRBV6-4 and TRBJ2-1; 7 bases fit TRBD1. Germline V lookup: CDR1 MRHNA, CDR2 SNTAGT. With V trimmed by 0 bases and J by 8 bases, 1 base remained unmatched. The CDR3 has 13 residues. Written as DNA, the CDR3 is TGTGCCAGCAGTGACTCAAGGGGGCATGAGCAGTTCTTC. Translated: CASSDSRGHEQFF.

V gene TRBV28 combines with J gene TRBJ1-1, with D unclear. Germline assignment: CDR1 MDHEN and CDR2 SYDVKM. Trimming removed 9 bases from V and 1 base from J, with 3 bases in between. CDR3 length: 10 residues. CDR3 nucleotides: TGTGCCAGTAAGAACACTGAAGCTTTCTTT. It codes for CASKNTEAFF.

The V gene is TRBV28, the J gene TRBJ1-2, with D uncertain. From germline, CDR1 is MDHEN and CDR2 SYDVKM. Between the trimmed V and J ends, which lost 4 bases and 5 bases, there was a span of 8 bases. The CDR3 runs to 12 residues. The CDR3 sequence: CASSSSSYGYTF. CDR3 DNA sequence: TGTGCCAGCAGTTCCTCCTCATATGGCTACACCTTC.

The chain combines TRBV6-4 with TRBJ2-3, with TRBD2 as a possible D gene (7 bases). Trimming pared 6 bases from V and 4 bases from J, leaving 17 bases between. The germline CDR1 and CDR2 sequences are MRHNA and SNTAGT. The CDR3 is 15 amino acids. The DNA for the CDR3 is TGTGCCAGCAGCCCCTTAGGCGGGGGCTCAGATACGCAGTATTTT. The encoded protein is CASSPLGGGSDTQYF.

V and J are TRBV9 and TRBJ1-6, with 9 bases identical to TRBD1. The CDR3 is made up of 14 amino acids. J was trimmed by 9 bases and V by 6 bases; bases with no gene match: 7. CDR1 and CDR2 (germline): SGDLS, YYNGEE. CDR3 loop: CASTGQGLSSPLHF. For the CDR3, the DNA is TGTGCCAGCACCGGACAGGGGTTAAGTTCACCCCTCCACTTT.

The chain recombines TRBV9 with TRBJ2-1, with D perhaps matching TRBD1 or TRBD2 (6 bases each). Trimming removed 0 bases from V and 3 bases from J, with 10 bases in between. Germline values: CDR1 SGDLS, CDR2 YYNGEE. The CDR3 contains 15 residues. The CDR3 bases are TGTGCCAGCAGCGTAGGAGGAGGGGGCTACAATGAGCAGTTCTTC. The encoded protein is CASSVGGGGYNEQFF.

The chain recombines TRBV29-1 with TRBJ2-5, with D perhaps TRBD2 (5 bases). Trimming left V 7 bases short and J 2 bases short, with 11 bases between. Germline values: CDR1 SQVTM, CDR2 ANQGSEA. The CDR3 runs 12 residues. The CDR3 is CSAIGGQETQYF. The CDR3 coding sequence is TGCAGCGCCATTGGCGGGCAAGAGACCCAGTACTTC.

The chain is built from TRBV12-5 and TRBJ1-1; the match to TRBD1 covers 7 bases. Trimming took 1 base from V and 5 from J; bases not matched to a gene: 4. The CDR3 consists of 14 residues. The germline gives CDR1 LGHNT, CDR2 FRNRAP. In DNA form, the CDR3 reads TGTGCTAGTGGTTTGGCCGACAGGGTGACTGAAGCTTTCTTT. This encodes CASGLADRVTEAFF. Complete variable domain (other parts from reference TRBV12-5 and TRBJ1-1): DARVTQTPRHKVTEMGQEVTMRCQPILGHNTVFWYRQTMMQGLELLAYFRNRAPLDDSGMPKDRFSAEMPDATLATLKIQPSEPRDSAVYFCASGLADRVTEAFFGQGTRLTVV.

This chain joins TRBV19 and TRBJ1-6, with D unclear. CDR3 length equals 15 residues. Trimming cost V 3 bases and J 9 bases, with 15 bases left between them. Per germline, CDR1 LNHDA and CDR2 SQIVND (reference sequence). CDR3 in amino acids: CASSITDGEGSPLHF. In DNA form, the CDR3 reads TGTGCCAGTAGTATCACAGACGGGGAAGGTTCACCCCTCCACTTT.

The chain links TRBV7-9 to TRBJ1-2, with 9 positions matching TRBD1. CDR1 and CDR2 (germline): SEHNR, FQNEAQ (reference sequence). CDR3 length: 14 amino acids. V lost 4 bases, J lost 7 bases, and 7 bases stayed unmatched. CDR3 loop: CASSSPLGQGGYTF. The CDR3 coding sequence is TGTGCCAGCAGCTCGCCATTGGGACAGGGTGGCTACACCTTC.

The chain combines TRBV6-5 with TRBJ2-1; the D gene is possibly TRBD2 (6 bases). The germline V gene encodes CDR1 MNHEY and CDR2 SVGAGI. Between the trimmed V and J ends, which lost 7 bases and 4 bases, there was a span of 11 bases. This CDR3 has 13 amino acids. The CDR3, as DNA: TGTGCCAGCACCTCGGAGGGATACAATGAGCAGTTCTTC. As protein: CASTSEGYNEQFF.

The chain is built from TRBV19 and TRBJ2-2; perhaps TRBD2 as D (5 bases). The CDR3 has 16 amino acids. Germline values: CDR1 LNHDA, CDR2 SQIVND (reference sequence). V dropped 1 base and J dropped 3 bases, with 12 bases sitting between them. The CDR3 reads CASSIGLNGHTGELFF. The CDR3 region has the DNA TGTGCCAGTAGTATAGGACTAAATGGACACACCGGGGAGCTGTTTTTT.

V is TRBV21-1 and J is TRBJ1-4. TRBV21-1 represents a pseudogene. The CDR3 consists of 16 residues. CDR3 protein: CASSKTALTTNEKLFF. In nucleotides, the CDR3 is TGTGCCAGCAGCAAAACGGCCCTCACAACTAATGAAAAACTGTTTTTT.

V gene TRBV11-2 combines with J gene TRBJ1-2; 9 positions match TRBD1. Unmatched junction bases numbered 23, after V lost 5 bases and J lost 7 bases. The CDR3 sequence is 19 residues long. Germline lookup yields CDR1 SGHAT and CDR2 FQNNGV. CDR3 coding DNA: TGTGCCAGCAGCCTCCACCCGGGACAGGGAATAGGGGAACAGGCTGGCTACACCTTC. Encoded protein: CASSLHPGQGIGEQAGYTF.

V is TRBV11-3 and J is TRBJ2-2; D is perhaps TRBD1 (5 bases). Trimming pared 6 bases from V and 8 bases from J, leaving 16 bases between. Per the germline V gene, CDR1 is SGHNT and CDR2 is YENEEA. This CDR3 is built from 14 residues. Here the CDR3 DNA reads TGTGCCAGCAGTTCCCAAACAGGTGGAGGGGAGCTGTTTTTT. This codes for CASSSQTGGGELFF. Drawing the rest from reference TRBV11-3 and TRBJ2-2, the complete variable domain is EAGVVQSPRYKIIEKKQPVAFWCNPISGHNTLYWYLQNLGQGPELLIRYENEEAVDDSQLPKDRFSAERLKGVDSTLKIQPAELGDSAVYLCASSSQTGGGELFFGEGSRLTVL.

The V gene is TRBV2, the J gene TRBJ1-2, with D possibly being TRBD1 (5 bases). Germline-derived CDR1 and CDR2 are SNHLY and FYNNEI. This CDR3 contains 14 residues. The V and J ends lost 10 bases and 8 bases respectively, with 23 bases between them. In nucleotides, the CDR3 is TGTGCCACTCCCCCCGCGGGGGGAGGAGAAGGCTACACCTTC. It encodes CATPPAGGGEGYTF.

V is TRBV7-9 and J is TRBJ2-7; 13 bases match TRBD2. The CDR3 consists of 15 residues. Germline V gene lookup returns CDR1 SEHNR and CDR2 FQNEAQ (reference sequence). Unmatched junction bases numbered 3, after V lost 3 bases and J lost 4 bases. The CDR3 bases are TGTGCCAGCAGCTTTACTAGCGGGGGGGATTACGAGCAGTACTTC. Translating gives CASSFTSGGDYEQYF.

The chain has TRBV2 and TRBJ1-4; the match to TRBD1 covers 9 bases. There are 16 residues in the CDR3. The V gene end was trimmed by 8 bases and the J gene end by 4 bases; junction bases not matched to a gene: 11. Germline values: CDR1 SNHLY, CDR2 FYNNEI. CDR3 coding DNA: TGTGCCAGCGGACACCGTCGACAGGGGGTTAATGAAAAACTGTTTTTT. Translating it yields CASGHRRQGVNEKLFF.

The gene calls are TRBV9 and TRBJ1-1; weak D call: TRBD1 (6 bases). The CDR3 extends over 15 amino acids. Per the germline V gene, CDR1 is SGDLS and CDR2 is YYNGEE. Trimming removed 0 bases at V and 3 bases at J, with 12 bases between. The CDR3 sequence: CASSVAPGEYTEAFF. The CDR3 nucleotides are TGTGCCAGCAGCGTAGCCCCAGGGGAATACACTGAAGCTTTCTTT. The variable domain in full, with the rest retrieved from reference TRBV9 and TRBJ1-1, is DSGVTQTPKHLITATGQRVTLRCSPRSGDLSVYWYQQSLDQGLQFLIQYYNGEERAKGNILERFSAQQFPDLHSELNLSSLELGDSALYFCASSVAPGEYTEAFFGQGTRLTVV.